A single sample gave rise to the 17 T cell receptor beta chains below, sequenced in a study of blood T cells in healthy people across ages. The use of a sample-barcoded 5' primer and a J-beta primer mix characterized a second PCR of roughly 6 to 11 cycles. Each CDR3 protein gets one entry after TCRdb re-called the 5' RACE reads with MiXCR. In the table there are 1.2 million to 1.5 million distinct CDR3 sequences, roughly 64% of which are singletons. The source material was blood. The receptor set was obtained from a man aged 18 to 30 in good health.

This rearrangement joins TRBV29-1 to TRBJ2-5; D unresolved. V lost 4 bases, J lost 11 bases, and 20 bases lay in between. The CDR3 totals 13 residues. Germline V CDR1 and CDR2: SQVTM, ANQGSEA. The CDR3 protein is CSVVVYVNNEQYF. The DNA for the CDR3 is TGCAGCGTTGTAGTATACGTAAACAATGAGCAGTACTTC.

The chain couples TRBV7-9 to TRBJ2-1; no clear D. The ends were cut back, 2 bases at V and 7 bases at J, with 9 bases in the middle. Germline CDR1 SEHNR, CDR2 FQNEAQ (reference sequence). This CDR3 has 13 amino acids. The CDR3 coding sequence is TGTGCCAGCAGCTTACCCCTTGGGAATGAGCAGTTCTTC. Its protein product is CASSLPLGNEQFF.

The genes are TRBV13 and TRBJ2-5; no definite D call. The tail of the sequence fits TRBJ2-7 better, so the J call may be wrong. Germline values: CDR1 PRHDT, CDR2 FYEKMQ (reference sequence). This CDR3 contains 16 residues. The CDR3 nucleotides read TGTGCCAGCAGCACCACTACCAGGCTTACCACCTACGAGCAGTACTTC. Its translation: CASSTTTRLTTYEQYF.

The rearrangement links TRBV20-1 to TRBJ2-5; 7 bases are shared with TRBD2. CDR1 DFQATT and CDR2 SNEGSKA come from the germline V gene (reference sequence). After removal of 3 bases from V and 5 bases from J, the junction contained 9 bases not matched to a gene. This CDR3 region has 14 residues. For the CDR3, the DNA is TGCAGTGCTAGCCCTATGGGAGGGTTGGAGACCCAGTACTTC. Encoded protein: CSASPMGGLETQYF.

This sequence joins TRBV29-1 and TRBJ1-2; D might be TRBD1 (6 bases). CDR1 and CDR2 from the germline V gene are SQVTM and ANQGSEA. The CDR3 is made up of 13 amino acids. V was clipped by 3 bases and J by 8 bases, with 16 bases between them. CDR3 sequence reads: CSVEGPDSDGYTF. In DNA, the CDR3 is TGCAGCGTTGAGGGGCCGGACAGTGACGGCTACACCTTC.

This chain links TRBV15 with TRBJ2-2; D unclear. Germline CDR1 is LNHNV and CDR2 is YYDKDF (reference sequence). V lost 2 bases and J 8 bases, leaving 9 bases between the germline ends. This CDR3 comprises 13 residues. The CDR3: CATSRNYAGELFF. For the CDR3, the DNA is TGTGCCACCAGCAGAAACTATGCAGGGGAGCTGTTTTTT.

This clonotype has just a few counts. The chain links TRBV14 to TRBJ1-1; TRBD1 is a possible D gene (6 bases). There are 16 residues in the CDR3. CDR1 SGHDN and CDR2 FVKESK come from the germline V gene. Trimming cost V 0 bases and J 3 bases, with 14 bases left between them. DNA of the CDR3: TGTGCCAGCAGCCAAGATCGGGGGGGGCTTTACACTGAAGCTTTCTTT. It codes for CASSQDRGGLYTEAFF.

This sequence joins TRBV5-1 and TRBJ2-7; 10 bases line up with TRBD1. The DNA end favors TRBJ2-5, so the J call may be wrong. The germline CDR1 and CDR2 sequences are SGHRS and YFSETQ. This CDR3 is built from 15 residues. DNA of the CDR3: TGCGCCAGCAGCACCCTGACAGGGGGCAAAGAGACCCAGTACTTC. Its protein product is CASSTLTGGKETQYF.

The chain links TRBV20-1 to TRBJ2-4, with a weak D call TRBD2 (7 bases). This CDR3 spans 12 amino acids. CDR1 and CDR2 from the germline V gene are DFQATT and SNEGSKA (reference sequence). V shed 7 bases and J shed 8 bases, with 15 bases lying between them. DNA of the CDR3: TGCAGTGGGTACAGGGAGGGAGACATTCAGTACTTC. This sequence encodes CSGYREGDIQYF.

This clonotype was found a few times. This chain connects TRBV14 to TRBJ1-2; no firm D call. The germline V and J ends were trimmed by 0 bases and 4 bases, with 9 bases remaining between them. CDR1 and CDR2 from the germline V gene are SGHDN and FVKESK. This CDR3 is built from 14 residues. This CDR3 reads CASSQDKRAYGYTF. CDR3 coding DNA: TGTGCCAGCAGCCAAGATAAGCGGGCCTATGGCTACACCTTC.

This chain uses TRBV28 with TRBJ2-7; possible D gene TRBD2, 7 bases. In germline, CDR1 is MDHEN, CDR2 SYDVKM. This CDR3 has 13 residues. Trimming cost V 8 bases and J 0 bases, with 11 bases left between them. The CDR3 loop is CASEGGGSYEQYF. The CDR3 DNA follows: TGTGCCAGCGAGGGGGGGGGCTCCTACGAGCAGTACTTC.

There are a few counts of this clonotype. J is TRBJ1-6 and V is TRBV11-2, with D unresolved. V was cut by 5 bases and J by 7 bases, with 3 bases left in between. The CDR3 sequence is 11 residues long. The germline V gene encodes CDR1 SGHAT and CDR2 FQNNGV. The CDR3 nucleotides read TGTGCCAGCAGCAAAAATTCACCCCTCCACTTT. As protein: CASSKNSPLHF. Variable domain in full (rest from reference TRBV11-2 and TRBJ1-6): EAGVAQSPRYKIIEKRQSVAFWCNPISGHATLYWYQQILGQGPKLLIQFQNNGVVDDSQLPKDRFSAERLKGVDSTLKIQPAKLEDSAVYLCASSKNSPLHFGNGTRLTVT.

This rearrangement joins TRBV4-2 to TRBJ2-5; 11 bases align to TRBD2. CDR3 size: 18 residues. With V trimmed by 4 bases and J by 2 bases, 12 bases remained unmatched. Per the germline V gene, CDR1 is LGHNA and CDR2 is YNFKEQ. CDR3 protein: CASSLAVLLAGGQETQYF. Written as DNA, the CDR3 is TGTGCCAGCAGCCTGGCTGTCCTCCTAGCGGGGGGACAAGAGACCCAGTACTTC.

V gene TRBV20-1 combines with J gene TRBJ2-1, with D unclear. The CDR3 contains 15 residues. Trimming left V 4 bases short and J 0 bases short, with 13 bases between. Looked up from germline, CDR1 is DFQATT and CDR2 is SNEGSKA (reference sequence). CDR3 protein: CSAISTLSSYNEQFF. The CDR3 DNA follows: TGCAGTGCTATCAGTACGTTGAGCTCCTACAATGAGCAGTTCTTC.

The rearrangement uses TRBV20-1 and TRBJ2-6; 7 nucleotides agree with TRBD1. CDR3 size: 15 residues. The ends lost 3 bases at V and 1 base at J; junction bases unmatched: 3. The V gene's germline CDR1 is DFQATT and CDR2 SNEGSKA (reference sequence). In DNA form, the CDR3 reads TGCAGTGCTAGGCAGACAGGGTCTGGGGCCAACGTCCTGACTTTC. Its translation: CSARQTGSGANVLTF.

The CDR3 DNA is TGTGCCACCAGTGACGCGGACAGGAGCTATGGCTACACCTTC. Its protein is CATSDADRSYGYTF. This chain joins TRBV24-1 and TRBJ1-2; 7 bases are a match to TRBD1. The ends lost 4 bases at V and 4 bases at J; junction bases unmatched: 5. The CDR3 covers 14 residues. CDR1 is KGHDR, CDR2 SFDVKD, per germline.

In this sample, this clonotype turned up a few times. The chain uses TRBV12-3 or TRBV12-4 and TRBJ1-2, with 10 positions matching TRBD1. This CDR3 is built from 14 residues. Trimming cost V 7 bases and J 2 bases; bases outside gene matches: 4. CDR3 nucleotide sequence: TGTGCCAGCATCCCGGGACAGGGGAACTATGGCTACACCTTC. Encoded protein: CASIPGQGNYGYTF.